Listed here are 19 T cell receptor beta chains from one sample, sequenced in a study of T-cell memory formation after mild COVID-19. Each CDR3 protein gets one entry after TCRdb re-called the 5' RACE reads with MiXCR. The sample lists around 250,000 distinct CDR3 sequences, around 15% seen once, with 22% in the top ten. Sequences were obtained from PBMCs or a T cell subset sorted from them (not recorded which). Source of these receptors: a young man who had mild COVID-19 (a few samples of this study predate the infection). Cell type and time point are not known.

This chain links TRBV28 with TRBJ2-7; D remains ambiguous. The CDR3 consists of 14 residues. Germline CDR1 MDHEN, CDR2 SYDVKM. The V end was cut by 2 bases, the J end by 2 bases, with 10 bases between. The CDR3 DNA reads as TGTGCCAGCAGTTTACCCGCCAGAGCCTACGAGCAGTACGTC. The encoded protein is CASSLPARAYEQYV.

This clonotype appeared a few times. The DNA for the CDR3 is TGTGCCAGCAGTTACCGAGGGGGCCACGGTAATTCACCCCTCCACTTT. Its protein product is CASSYRGGHGNSPLHF. The V and J genes are TRBV6-2 or TRBV6-3 and TRBJ1-6; 7 bases line up with TRBD1. Germline-derived CDR1 and CDR2 are MNHEY and SVGEGT. The CDR3 consists of 16 residues. Trimming removed 2 bases from V and 6 bases from J; junction bases left unmatched: 7.

The table lists this clonotype with a few counts. This chain links TRBV5-6 with TRBJ2-2, with 8 nucleotides matching TRBD2. This CDR3 contains 14 residues. CDR1 is SGHDT and CDR2 is YYEEEE in the germline V gene. The V segment lost 3 bases and the J segment 6 bases; nucleotides outside the gene matches: 4. The CDR3 DNA is TGTGCCAGCAGCTGGGTTAGCGGGGCCGGGGAGCTGTTTTTT. Encoded protein: CASSWVSGAGELFF.

This clonotype was observed a handful of times. V and J are TRBV4-1 and TRBJ1-5; tentative D call: TRBD1 (6 bases). Trimming pared 3 bases from V and 2 bases from J, leaving 17 bases between. CDR1 and CDR2 from the germline V gene are MGHRA and YSYEKL. The CDR3 covers 17 residues. For the CDR3, the DNA is TGCGCCAGCAGCCAGCGACCGGGGGCGCGCGGCAATCAGCCCCAGCATTTT. Translation: CASSQRPGARGNQPQHF.

Many counts were recorded for this clonotype. Mismatch with germline at one junction end may stem from a read error. The chain has TRBV23-1 and TRBJ2-1; D not resolved. TRBV23-1 is filed as an ORF, its function uncertain. The CDR3 loop spans 8 amino acids. CDR3 nucleotides: TGCGCCAGCAGTCAATCGATCTTC. It is translated as CASSQSIF.

The V and J genes are TRBV28 and TRBJ1-3; D uncertain. The CDR3 extends over 13 amino acids. Germline loops: CDR1 MDHEN, CDR2 SYDVKM. Trimming took off 7 bases at V and 4 bases at J, with 11 bases between the two ends. The CDR3 DNA sequence: TGTGCCAGCACCCGTGGCTTCGGAAACACCATATATTTT. Protein: CASTRGFGNTIYF.

This clonotype was detected only a few times. The V gene is TRBV5-1, the J gene TRBJ2-3; 7 nucleotides match TRBD1. Germline trimming cut 4 bases from V and 7 bases from J; bases unmatched to any gene: 9. The CDR3 is 14 residues long. Germline lookup yields CDR1 SGHRS and CDR2 YFSETQ. CDR3 bases: TGCGCCAGCAGCAAGCAGGGACAGCCGAATACGCAGTATTTT. It is translated as CASSKQGQPNTQYF.

J is TRBJ1-2 and V is TRBV27; possible D gene TRBD1, 5 bases. Germline V CDR1 and CDR2: MNHEY, SMNVEV (reference sequence). Trimming cost V 5 bases and J 4 bases, with 11 bases left between them. The CDR3 spans 13 residues. Written as DNA, the CDR3 is TGTGCCAGCAGTCCCAGGGAGGGCTATGGCTACACCTTC. Translation: CASSPREGYGYTF.

This chain links TRBV6-4 with TRBJ2-3, with 7 nucleotides matching TRBD1. J gave up 0 bases and V 5 bases, and 8 bases lay outside the gene matches. The V gene's germline CDR1 is MRHNA and CDR2 SNTAGT. The CDR3 has 16 residues. In nucleotides, the CDR3 is TGTGCCAGCAGTAAGAACAGGGGACCTAGCACAGATACGCAGTATTTT. This encodes CASSKNRGPSTDTQYF.

This clonotype was found a few times. The V gene is TRBV6-5, the J gene TRBJ1-2; unclear D gene. Trimming removed 7 bases from V and 7 bases from J, with 16 bases in between. The length of the CDR3 is 13 residues. Per the germline V gene, CDR1 is MNHEY and CDR2 is SVGAGI. CDR3 protein: CASTLTPGSGYTF. The CDR3 DNA follows: TGTGCCAGCACCCTTACCCCAGGCAGTGGCTACACCTTC.

This clonotype occurred a few times. The chain links TRBV7-2 to TRBJ2-5; perhaps TRBD2 as D (7 bases). Between the trimmed V and J ends, which lost 6 bases and 5 bases, there was a span of 22 bases. Per the germline V gene, CDR1 is SGHTA and CDR2 is FQGNSA. The CDR3 contains 16 residues. CDR3 sequence: CASSPAGARTRETQYF. CDR3 DNA: TGTGCCAGCAGTCCCGCGGGGGCCCGGACAAGGGAGACCCAGTACTTC.

The chain combines TRBV10-3 with TRBJ2-7; D gene uncertain. Germline V gives CDR1 ENHRY, CDR2 SYGVKD. There are 12 residues in the CDR3. V was trimmed by 2 bases and J by 7 bases, leaving 9 bases between them. The CDR3 bases are TGTGCCATCAGTGAGGGTGAACGGGAGCAGTACTTC. Translated: CAISEGEREQYF.

This clonotype has more than one count but fewer than ten. The chain carries TRBV2 and TRBJ2-2, with TRBD1 matching 11 bases. J lost 5 bases, V lost 8 bases, and 7 bases had no gene match. Germline V gives CDR1 SNHLY, CDR2 FYNNEI. CDR3 length: 15 residues. CDR3 nucleotide sequence: TGTGCCAGCGTGGGAGGGACAGGGGGAACCGGGGAGCTGTTTTTT. Its translation: CASVGGTGGTGELFF.

This clonotype was seen a handful of times. The rearrangement links TRBV7-2 to TRBJ2-2; 8 bases fit TRBD2. Germline V gene data show CDR1 as SGHTA and CDR2 as FQGNSA. The CDR3 loop spans 14 amino acids. The V gene end was trimmed by 6 bases and the J gene end by 4 bases; junction bases not matched to a gene: 4. CDR3 DNA sequence: TGTGCCAGCAGGACGGGGGGGGCCACCGGGGAGCTGTTTTTT. Protein product: CASRTGGATGELFF. Filled out from reference TRBV7-2 and TRBJ2-2, the complete variable domain reads GAGVSQSPSNKVTEKGKDVELRCDPISGHTALYWYRQSLGQGLEFLIYFQGNSAPDKSGLPSDRFSAERTGGSVSTLTIQRTQQEDSAVYLCASRTGGATGELFFGEGSRLTVL.

The table lists this clonotype with a few counts. This chain joins TRBV10-3 and TRBJ2-3; D is perhaps TRBD1 (8 bases). V lost 4 bases, J lost 3 bases, and 11 bases lay in between. The V gene's germline CDR1 is ENHRY and CDR2 SYGVKD. This CDR3 is built from 14 residues. Written as DNA, the CDR3 is TGTGCCATCAGTGCACAGGGGGGGACAGATACGCAGTATTTT. This translates into CAISAQGGTDTQYF.

The CDR3 region is CASRRSPSTDTQYF. CDR3 sequence (DNA): TGTGCCAGCAGGAGGTCCCCTAGCACAGATACGCAGTATTTT. The V call is TRBV9, the J call TRBJ2-3; D call uncertain. The length of the CDR3 is 14 residues. Trimming took off 5 bases at V and 0 bases at J, with 10 bases between the two ends. The germline CDR1 and CDR2 sequences are SGDLS and YYNGEE.

This rearrangement joins TRBV5-6 to TRBJ1-4; D not resolved. CDR3 length: 11 amino acids. V lost 4 bases, J lost 8 bases, and 6 bases lay in between. The germline V gene encodes CDR1 SGHDT and CDR2 YYEEEE. Written as DNA, the CDR3 is TGTGCCAGCAGCGTAGGGGAAAAACTGTTTTTT. Its translation is CASSVGEKLFF.

The chain carries TRBV27 and TRBJ2-3; maybe TRBD1 (6 bases). The germline gives CDR1 MNHEY, CDR2 SMNVEV (reference sequence). Trimming shortened V by 5 bases and J by 4 bases, and 16 bases separated the two germline ends. The CDR3 is 15 amino acids. CDR3 bases: TGTGCCAGCAGTACCCGGACAGCTAGGCCAGATACGCAGTATTTT. Its protein is CASSTRTARPDTQYF.

This clonotype was observed a handful of times. J is TRBJ2-5 and V is TRBV12-3 or TRBV12-4, with a possible D match to TRBD2 (6 bases). CDR3 length: 14 amino acids. V was cut by 6 bases and J by 0 bases, with 11 bases left in between. CDR3 coding DNA: TGTGCCAGCAGCAGTAGCGGTAACCAAGAGACCCAGTACTTC. Its translation: CASSSSGNQETQYF.